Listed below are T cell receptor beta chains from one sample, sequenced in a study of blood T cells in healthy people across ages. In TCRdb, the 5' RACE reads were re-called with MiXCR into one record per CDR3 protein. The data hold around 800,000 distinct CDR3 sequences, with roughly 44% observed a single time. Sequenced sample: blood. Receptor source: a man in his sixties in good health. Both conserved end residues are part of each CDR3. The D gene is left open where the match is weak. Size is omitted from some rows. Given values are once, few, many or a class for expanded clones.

TGTGCCAGCAGCGTGGGACAGAGAGATACGCAGTATTTT,CASSVGQRDTQYF,few,TRBJ2-3,TRBD1,TRBV7-2
TGTGCCAGCAGTACCCGCCTGGCTTGGGGTAGTGAGACCCAGTACTTC,CASSTRLAWGSETQYF,NA,TRBJ2-5,NA,TRBV28
TGTGCCAGCACCTCAATGTGGGGCGCAGAAGAGACCCAGTACTTC,CASTSMWGAEETQYF,NA,TRBJ2-5,NA,TRBV2
TGCGCCAGCAGCCAAGATAGCGGTGGCGGCTACGAGCAGTACTTC,CASSQDSGGGYEQYF,NA,TRBJ2-7,NA,TRBV4-3
TGTGCCAGCACTGGGACAGCCTCTAACTATGGCTACACCTTC,CASTGTASNYGYTF,NA,TRBJ1-2,TRBD1,TRBV2
TGCGCCAGCAGCCCCAGATGGGGAGGTGCGGGTGAGCAGTTCTTC,CASSPRWGGAGEQFF,once,TRBJ2-1,NA,TRBV4-3
TGTGCCAGCAGCTTAAATCAACAGGGAAGTTCACCCCTCCACTTT,CASSLNQQGSSPLHF,NA,TRBJ1-6,NA,TRBV11-1
TGCAGCGTTGGTGCCTCCTACAATGAGCAGTACTTC,CSVGASYNEQYF,NA,TRBJ2-7,NA,TRBV29-1
TGCAGTGCTAGAGATCCGCTAGCGGGTGACTACAATGAGCAGTACTTC,CSARDPLAGDYNEQYF,NA,TRBJ2-7,TRBD2,TRBV20-1
TGCAGTGCGCGGACGGGCCTTAATGAAAAACTGTTTTTT,CSARTGLNEKLFF,NA,TRBJ1-4,NA,TRBV20-1
TGCAGTGCTAGAGATGGAGCTACCCAGAAAGATGAGCAGTTCTTC,CSARDGATQKDEQFF,few,TRBJ2-1,NA,TRBV20-1
TGTGCCAGCAGTTACTCGGCGGGACGCCAAGAGACCCAGTACTTC,CASSYSAGRQETQYF,NA,TRBJ2-5,NA,TRBV6-2/TRBV6-3
TGCGCCAGCAGCCGAGTTCCGGAACATTCCGCCTACGAGCAGTACTTC,CASSRVPEHSAYEQYF,NA,TRBJ2-7,NA,TRBV4-3
TGTGCCAGCAGTGTATTGGGGGACAGGGGACAGTTCTTC,CASSVLGDRGQFF,few,TRBJ2-1,TRBD1,TRBV27
TGCAGTGCACCCAGGGGGGGTAATGAAAAACCGTTTTTT,CSAPRGGNEKPFF,once,TRBJ1-4,TRBD1,TRBV20-1
TGCGCCAGCAGCCTAAACCCACGGGATACGCAGTATTTT,CASSLNPRDTQYF,few,TRBJ2-3,NA,TRBV4-3
TGTGCCACCGCACAGACAGGGGGCGGTGATTCACCCCTCCACTTT,CATAQTGGGDSPLHF,once,TRBJ1-6,TRBD1,TRBV15
TGCGCCAGCACCATGGGGACGGCAATGAACACTGAAGCTTTCTTT,CASTMGTAMNTEAFF,NA,TRBJ1-1,NA,TRBV5-1
TGTGCCAGCAGCGACCGACAGGGGCAGGGGGGAAGCTCCTATAATGAGCAGTTCTTC,CASSDRQGQGGSSYNEQFF,NA,TRBJ2-1,TRBD1,TRBV13
TGTGCCAGCAGTTTATTCCCTGACAGGGTCAAAAACCGCGACTATGGCTACACCTTC,CASSLFPDRVKNRDYGYTF,many,TRBJ1-2,TRBD1,TRBV28
TGTGCCAGCAGCTTCCGCCGGTACACTGAAGCTTTCTTT,CASSFRRYTEAFF,NA,TRBJ1-1,NA,TRBV7-2
TGTGCCAGCAGCAAAGGTACTGGGGGGCTCCTCTCCTACGAGCAGTACTTC,CASSKGTGGLLSYEQYF,few,TRBJ2-7,NA,TRBV21-1
TGTGCCAGCACCTCGGGACTACTTAAAGAGACCCAGTACTTC,CASTSGLLKETQYF,few,TRBJ2-5,TRBD2,TRBV12-3/TRBV12-4
TGTGCCATCAAAGGGACAGCGGAAATGTACGAGCAGTACTTC,CAIKGTAEMYEQYF,few,TRBJ2-7,TRBD1,TRBV10-3
TGTGCCAGCAGTTTTGCAGGGGGCGCGGATGAGCAGTACTTC,CASSFAGGADEQYF,NA,TRBJ2-7,TRBD1,TRBV27
TGTGCCAGCAGCCAACCTAGACCTCGCGGCAATGAGCAGTTCTTC,CASSQPRPRGNEQFF,few,TRBJ2-1,NA,TRBV3-1
TGTGCCAGCAGCCAGGGAGGAACCCGGCAGTACTTC,CASSQGGTRQYF,few,TRBJ2-7,NA,TRBV3-1
TGCAGTGCTAAAGGGGGGGAAAATACGCAGTATTTT,CSAKGGENTQYF,NA,TRBJ2-3,NA,TRBV20-1